These 19 T cell receptor beta chains originate from one sample sequenced in a study of cytomegalovirus exposure and HLA in healthy donors. The PCR employed 60 Vbeta primers together with 13 Jbeta primers. Some clones are missing from TCRdb's copy, which holds only in-frame ones; the method was immunoSEQ multiplex PCR. Of some 150,000 clones listed, 60% to 85% are singletons. The sample consisted of PBMCs. These receptors came from a man aged 18 to 35 in good health and CMV-seronegative.

This chain uses TRBV11-2 with TRBJ2-7; D gene uncertain. Germline-derived CDR1 and CDR2 are SGHAT and FQNNGV. V lost 6 bases and J 3 bases, leaving 6 bases between the germline ends. The CDR3 extends over 11 amino acids. This CDR3 is CASSISYEQYF. DNA of the CDR3: TGTGCCAGCAGTATCAGCTACGAGCAGTACTTC.

The genes are TRBV29-1 and TRBJ2-1; TRBD1 is a possible D gene (6 bases). The CDR3 has 16 amino acids. Looked up from germline, CDR1 is SQVTM and CDR2 is ANQGSEA. Trimming took 0 bases from V and 7 from J, leaving 19 bases between them. CDR3 bases: TGCAGCGTTGAAGATCTTGGGGGCAGGCCCTCAAATGAGCAGTTCTTC. Its protein is CSVEDLGGRPSNEQFF.

This rearrangement joins TRBV27 to TRBJ2-1, with a weak D call TRBD1 (5 bases). Trimming cost V 2 bases and J 7 bases, with 9 bases left between them. The germline gives CDR1 MNHEY, CDR2 SMNVEV (reference sequence). There are 13 residues in the CDR3. Here the CDR3 reads CASSLPQGNEQFF. The CDR3 DNA sequence: TGTGCCAGCAGTTTACCTCAGGGAAATGAGCAGTTCTTC.

The chain employs TRBV10-3 and TRBJ2-5, with 9 bases that match TRBD2. This CDR3 comprises 17 residues. Trimming at V came to 2 bases and at J to 5 bases, leaving 12 bases not matched to a gene. Germline values: CDR1 ENHRY, CDR2 SYGVKD. CDR3 region: CAISEESPSGEKETQYF. The CDR3 region has the DNA TGTGCCATCAGTGAGGAGTCTCCTAGCGGGGAAAAGGAGACCCAGTACTTC.

V gene TRBV2 combines with J gene TRBJ2-5, with 7 nucleotides matching TRBD2. The V gene's germline CDR1 is SNHLY and CDR2 FYNNEI. V was pared by 4 bases and J by 5 bases, with 4 bases of the junction left unmatched. This CDR3 contains 13 residues. CDR3 DNA: TGTGCCAGCAGTGGCACTAGCGTGGAGACCCAGTACTTC. Its protein is CASSGTSVETQYF.

This clone turned up a few times. The V and J genes are TRBV5-1 and TRBJ1-5, with 10 bases fitting TRBD1. Germline values: CDR1 SGHRS, CDR2 YFSETQ. With 2 bases clipped from V and 7 bases from J, the junction kept 3 bases outside the gene matches. The CDR3 has 14 amino acids. The CDR3 nucleotides are TGCGCCAGCAGCTTCGGGACAGGGGTGCAGCCCCAGCATTTT. Protein: CASSFGTGVQPQHF.

Only a few counts were recorded for this clone. The CDR3 reads CASSLAGQGNEAFF. The CDR3 nucleotides are TGCGCCAGCAGCTTGGCCGGGCAGGGAAATGAAGCTTTCTTT. This chain connects TRBV5-1 to TRBJ1-1; a weak D match, TRBD1 (5 bases). CDR3 length equals 14 residues. The V end lost 0 bases, the J end lost 7 bases, and 13 bases lay between the germline ends. CDR1 is SGHRS and CDR2 is YFSETQ in the germline V gene.

The table lists this clone with a few counts. The chain uses TRBV6-5 and TRBJ2-1, with a tentative D call TRBD2 (6 bases). There are 13 residues in the CDR3. Between the trimmed V and J ends, which lost 8 bases and 4 bases, there was a span of 12 bases. The germline V gene has CDR1 MNHEY and CDR2 SVGAGI. The CDR3 region is CASWDLFYNEQFF. The CDR3 DNA follows: TGTGCCAGCTGGGACTTGTTTTACAATGAGCAGTTCTTC.

The V and J genes are TRBV9 and TRBJ2-7; 9 bases align to TRBD2. V was clipped by 4 bases and J by 5 bases; unmatched bases: 13. In germline, CDR1 is SGDLS, CDR2 YYNGEE. The CDR3 loop spans 16 amino acids. The CDR3 here is CASSTSGTSRTHEQYF. As DNA, the CDR3 is TGTGCCAGCAGCACCTCCGGGACTAGCCGAACCCACGAGCAGTACTTC.

V and J are TRBV10-1 and TRBJ2-3, with 13 bases that match TRBD2. This CDR3 contains 23 residues. The V gene's germline CDR1 is WNHNN and CDR2 SYGVQD (reference sequence). With V trimmed by 4 bases and J by 0 bases, 22 bases remained unmatched. The CDR3 region has the DNA TGCGCCAGCAGTGGCCCGTACCCGGGACTAGCGGGGCCCACCGGCTACAGCACAGATACGCAGTATTTT. It yields the protein CASSGPYPGLAGPTGYSTDTQYF.

The chain couples TRBV7-9 to TRBJ2-2; D remains ambiguous. The CDR3 totals 14 residues. V lost 5 bases to trimming and J lost 0 bases, with 7 bases between them. Looked up from germline, CDR1 is SEHNR and CDR2 is FQNEAQ (reference sequence). This chain's CDR3 is CASSAEANTGELFF. Written as DNA, the CDR3 is TGTGCCAGCAGCGCCGAGGCGAACACCGGGGAGCTGTTTTTT.

To note about this clone: The same CDR3 can be traced to other DNA sequences in this sample. V is TRBV6-5 and J is TRBJ1-4; TRBD1 matches 7 bases. This CDR3 spans 14 amino acids. CDR1 MNHEY and CDR2 SVGAGI come from the germline V gene. The junction had 8 bases not matched to a gene; V was cut back by 5 bases and J by 8 bases. CDR3 coding DNA: TGTGCCAGCAGTCCCCAGGGGGTTGTCGAAAAACTGTTTTTT. Residues: CASSPQGVVEKLFF.

Regarding this clone: This specimen includes other DNA sequences encoding the same CDR3. V and J are TRBV7-2 and TRBJ1-1, with D perhaps TRBD1 (5 bases). Deletions cut 2 bases from V and 1 base from J, with 5 bases between. From germline, CDR1 is SGHTA and CDR2 FQGNSA. The CDR3 covers 13 residues. The CDR3 region is CASSLQGNTEAFF. CDR3 coding DNA: TGTGCCAGCAGCTTACAGGGGAACACTGAAGCTTTCTTT.

V and J are TRBV6-1 and TRBJ1-1, with D possibly TRBD1 on 5 matching bases. The CDR3 loop spans 15 amino acids. Germline V CDR1 and CDR2: MNHNS, SASEGT. Trimming left V 6 bases short and J 0 bases short, with 14 bases between. The CDR3 loop reads CASSHRSDMNTEAFF. CDR3 nucleotide sequence: TGTGCCAGCAGCCACCGGTCGGACATGAACACTGAAGCTTTCTTT.

V and J are TRBV2 and TRBJ2-1; 7 nucleotides agree with TRBD1. The CDR3 is 11 amino acids. The ends lost 5 bases at V and 14 bases at J; junction bases unmatched: 6. Per the germline V gene, CDR1 is SNHLY and CDR2 is FYNNEI. CDR3 DNA sequence: TGTGCCAGCAGTACTACCGGGACAGAGTTCTTC. Translating it yields CASSTTGTEFF.

The V call is TRBV18, the J call TRBJ1-2; unclear D gene. V shed 1 base and J shed 0 bases, with 12 bases lying between them. The CDR3 extends over 16 amino acids. Germline-derived CDR1 and CDR2 are KGHSH and LQKENI. The CDR3 DNA reads as TGTGCCAGCTCACCACTCGTGCAGAAAGCTAACTATGGCTACACCTTC. The encoded protein is CASSPLVQKANYGYTF.

The chain joins TRBV5-6 to TRBJ1-1; maybe TRBD1 (6 bases). The CDR3 loop spans 14 amino acids. Trimming cost V 0 bases and J 3 bases, with 9 bases left between them. Per the germline V gene, CDR1 is SGHDT and CDR2 is YYEEEE. The CDR3 here is CASSLGDRYTEAFF. The CDR3 DNA reads as TGTGCCAGCAGCTTGGGAGACAGGTACACTGAAGCTTTCTTT.

This clone was seen only a few times. The CDR3 nucleotides read TGTGCCAGCAGTTCCCACAGCGGGGGGGAGGCAGATACGCAGTATTTT. It specifies CASSSHSGGEADTQYF. The chain links TRBV6-6 to TRBJ2-3; 10 nucleotides line up with TRBD2. Germline V gene sequence: CDR1 MNHNY, CDR2 SVGAGI (reference sequence). CDR3 size: 16 residues. V shed 4 bases and J 4 bases; nucleotides not matched to a gene: 8.

This clone occurred a few times. The chain carries TRBV13 and TRBJ2-2, with 7 bases aligning to TRBD1. Germline V lookup: CDR1 PRHDT, CDR2 FYEKMQ (reference sequence). J lost 3 bases, V lost 3 bases, and 13 bases had no gene match. The CDR3 spans 18 residues. The CDR3 protein is CASSFEFRQGVYTGELFF. CDR3 coding DNA: TGTGCCAGCAGCTTTGAGTTTCGACAGGGAGTATACACCGGGGAGCTGTTTTTT. Together with reference TRBV13 and TRBJ2-2, the CDR3 gives the full variable domain: AAGVIQSPRHLIKEKRETATLKCYPIPRHDTVYWYQQGPGQDPQFLISFYEKMQSDKGSIPDRFSAQQFSDYHSELNMSSLELGDSALYFCASSFEFRQGVYTGELFFGEGSRLTVL.